This TCR beta chain was captured in a study of shared T cell receptors in the human thymus. Produced via immunoSEQ multiplex PCR; TCRdb's table is partial and in-frame only. There are 500,000 to 750,000 clones in the sample; 88% occur only once, and around 0.01% lies in the top ten. This CDR3 has 14 amino acids. V lost 4 bases and J 4 bases, leaving 13 bases between the germline ends. CDR1 and CDR2 from the germline V gene are SGHTA and FQGNSA. The same specimen was also included in a second study, on human thymus T cells. This second study says: Thymic material originated from resections removed in the course of corrective heart surgery. Blood and thymic repertoires both appeared biased in V and J gene usage.

The sequence was collected from a boy younger than two with a congenital heart defect. The rearrangement links TRBV7-2 to TRBJ1-2; D may be TRBD1 (6 bases). The sequencing input was thymocytes. This CDR3 reads CASSSGVLLYGYTF. The DNA of the CDR3 is TGTGCCAGCAGCTCAGGGGTCCTCCTCTATGGCTACACCTTC. Complete variable domain (other parts from reference TRBV7-2 and TRBJ1-2): GAGVSQSPSNKVTEKGKDVELRCDPISGHTALYWYRQSLGQGLEFLIYFQGNSAPDKSGLPSDRFSAERTGGSVSTLTIQRTQQEDSAVYLCASSSGVLLYGYTFGSGTRLTVV.